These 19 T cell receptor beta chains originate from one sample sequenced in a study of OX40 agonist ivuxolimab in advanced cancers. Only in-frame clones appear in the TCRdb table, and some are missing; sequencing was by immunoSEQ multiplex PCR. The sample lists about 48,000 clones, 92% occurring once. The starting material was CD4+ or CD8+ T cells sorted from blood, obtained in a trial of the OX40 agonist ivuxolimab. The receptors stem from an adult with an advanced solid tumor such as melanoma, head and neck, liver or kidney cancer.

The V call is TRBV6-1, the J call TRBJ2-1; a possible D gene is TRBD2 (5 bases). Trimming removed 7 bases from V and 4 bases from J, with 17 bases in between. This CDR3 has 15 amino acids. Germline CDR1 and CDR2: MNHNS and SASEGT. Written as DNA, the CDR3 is TGTGCCAGCACCGGGCCCCGGGGTAGATACAATGAGCAGTTCTTC. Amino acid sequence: CASTGPRGRYNEQFF.

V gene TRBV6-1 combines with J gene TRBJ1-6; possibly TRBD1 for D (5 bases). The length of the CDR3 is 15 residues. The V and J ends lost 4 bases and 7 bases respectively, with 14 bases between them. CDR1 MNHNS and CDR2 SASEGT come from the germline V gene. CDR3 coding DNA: TGTGCCAGCAGTGTCTGGGACCGCCAGAATTCACCCCTCCACTTT. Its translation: CASSVWDRQNSPLHF.

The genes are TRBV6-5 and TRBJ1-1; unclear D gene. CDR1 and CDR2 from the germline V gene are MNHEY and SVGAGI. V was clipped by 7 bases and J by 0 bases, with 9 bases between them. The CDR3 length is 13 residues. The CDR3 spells CASNPRVNTEAFF. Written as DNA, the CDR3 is TGTGCCAGCAACCCCCGGGTGAACACTGAAGCTTTCTTT.

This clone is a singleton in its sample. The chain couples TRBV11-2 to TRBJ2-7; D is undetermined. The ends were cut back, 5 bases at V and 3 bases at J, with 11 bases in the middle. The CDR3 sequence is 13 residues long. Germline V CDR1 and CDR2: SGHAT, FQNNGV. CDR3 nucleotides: TGTGCCAGCAGCGCCCCCCCCGGCTACGAGCAGTACGTC. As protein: CASSAPPGYEQYV.

CDR3 in amino acids: CASIPSGGNNEQFF. The CDR3 region has the DNA TGTGCCAGCATCCCTAGCGGGGGAAACAATGAGCAGTTCTTC. This chain uses TRBV27 with TRBJ2-1; 10 bases map to TRBD2. V shed 7 bases, J shed 5 bases, and the junction held 5 bases outside the gene matches. Per germline, CDR1 MNHEY and CDR2 SMNVEV (reference sequence). The CDR3 extends over 14 amino acids.

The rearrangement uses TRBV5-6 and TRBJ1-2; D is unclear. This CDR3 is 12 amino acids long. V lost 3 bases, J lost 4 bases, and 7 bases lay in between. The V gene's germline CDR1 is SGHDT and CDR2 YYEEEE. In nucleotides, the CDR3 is TGTGCCAGCAGCTGGTCGGCCTATGGCTACACCTTC. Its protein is CASSWSAYGYTF.

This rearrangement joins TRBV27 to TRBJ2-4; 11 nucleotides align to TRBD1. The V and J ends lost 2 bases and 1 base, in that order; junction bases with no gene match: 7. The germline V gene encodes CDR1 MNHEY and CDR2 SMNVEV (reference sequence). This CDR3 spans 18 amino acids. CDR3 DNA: TGTGCCAGCAGTTTAATGCGGACAGGGGGCCCGGCCAAAAACATTCAGTACTTC. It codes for CASSLMRTGGPAKNIQYF.

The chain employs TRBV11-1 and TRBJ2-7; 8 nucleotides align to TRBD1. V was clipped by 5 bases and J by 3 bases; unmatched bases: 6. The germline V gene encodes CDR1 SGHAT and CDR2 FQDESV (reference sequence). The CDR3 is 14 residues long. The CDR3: CASSDLTGDYEQYF. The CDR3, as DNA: TGTGCCAGCAGCGACCTGACAGGGGACTACGAGCAGTACTTC. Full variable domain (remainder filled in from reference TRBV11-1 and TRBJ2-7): EAEVAQSPRYKITEKSQAVAFWCDPISGHATLYWYRQILGQGPELLVQFQDESVVDDSQLPKDRFSAERLKGVDSTLKIQPAELGDSAMYLCASSDLTGDYEQYFGPGTRLTVT.

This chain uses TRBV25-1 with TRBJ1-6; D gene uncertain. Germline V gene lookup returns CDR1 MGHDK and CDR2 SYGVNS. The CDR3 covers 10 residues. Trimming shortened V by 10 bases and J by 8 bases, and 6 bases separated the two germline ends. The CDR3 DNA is TGTGCCACCGGGGATTCACCCCTCCACTTT. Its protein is CATGDSPLHF.

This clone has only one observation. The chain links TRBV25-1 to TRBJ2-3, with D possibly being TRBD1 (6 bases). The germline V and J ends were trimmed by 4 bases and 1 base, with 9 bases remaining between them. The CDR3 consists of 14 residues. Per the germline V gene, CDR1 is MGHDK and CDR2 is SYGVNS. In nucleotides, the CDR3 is TGTGCCAGCAGTGGCAGGGGCCGCACAGATACGCAGTATTTT. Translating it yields CASSGRGRTDTQYF.

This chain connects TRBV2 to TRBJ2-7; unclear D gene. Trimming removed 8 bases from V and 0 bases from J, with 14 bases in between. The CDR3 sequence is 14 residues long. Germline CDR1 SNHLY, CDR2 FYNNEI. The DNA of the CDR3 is TGTGCCAGCCGCCGCGGTGAAGCCTCCTACGAGCAGTACGTC. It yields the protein CASRRGEASYEQYV.

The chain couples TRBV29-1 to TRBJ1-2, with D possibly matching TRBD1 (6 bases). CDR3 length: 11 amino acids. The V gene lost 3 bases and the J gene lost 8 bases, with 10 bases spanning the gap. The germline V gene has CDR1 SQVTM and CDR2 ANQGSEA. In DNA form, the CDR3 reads TGCAGCGTTGAGGACAGTCAGGGCTACACCTTC. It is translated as CSVEDSQGYTF.

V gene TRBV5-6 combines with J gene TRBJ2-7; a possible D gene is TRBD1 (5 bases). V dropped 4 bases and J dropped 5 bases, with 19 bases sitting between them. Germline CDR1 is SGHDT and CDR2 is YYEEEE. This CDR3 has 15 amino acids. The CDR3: CASSGPQGAEDEQYF. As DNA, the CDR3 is TGTGCCAGCAGCGGGCCCCAAGGGGCAGAAGACGAGCAGTACTTC.

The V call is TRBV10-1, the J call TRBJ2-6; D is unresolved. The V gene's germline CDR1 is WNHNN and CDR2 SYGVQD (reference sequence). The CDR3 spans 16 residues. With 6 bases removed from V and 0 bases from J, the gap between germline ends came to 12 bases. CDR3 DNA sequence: TGCGCCAGCAGCGACGGACCTCTCTCTGGGGCCAACGTCCTGACTTTC. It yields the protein CASSDGPLSGANVLTF.

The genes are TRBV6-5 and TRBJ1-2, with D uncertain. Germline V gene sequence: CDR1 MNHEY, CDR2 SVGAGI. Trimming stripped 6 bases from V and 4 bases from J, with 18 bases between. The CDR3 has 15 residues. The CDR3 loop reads CASRKKSVPSYGYTF. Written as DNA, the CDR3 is TGTGCCAGCAGGAAAAAAAGTGTACCGAGCTATGGCTACACCTTC.

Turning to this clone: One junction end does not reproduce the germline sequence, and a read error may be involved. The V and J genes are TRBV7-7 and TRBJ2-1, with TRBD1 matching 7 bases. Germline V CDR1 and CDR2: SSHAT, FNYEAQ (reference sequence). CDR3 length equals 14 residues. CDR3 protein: CASSPGRRGNEQFF. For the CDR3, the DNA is TGTGCTAGCAGCCCGGGGCGCAGGGGGAATGAGCAGTTCTTC.

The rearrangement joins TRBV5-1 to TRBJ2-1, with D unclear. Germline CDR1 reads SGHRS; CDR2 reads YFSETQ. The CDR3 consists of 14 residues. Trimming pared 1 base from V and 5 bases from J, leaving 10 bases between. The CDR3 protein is CASSLSNLNNEQFF. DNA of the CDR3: TGCGCCAGCAGCTTGAGTAACCTCAACAATGAGCAGTTCTTC.

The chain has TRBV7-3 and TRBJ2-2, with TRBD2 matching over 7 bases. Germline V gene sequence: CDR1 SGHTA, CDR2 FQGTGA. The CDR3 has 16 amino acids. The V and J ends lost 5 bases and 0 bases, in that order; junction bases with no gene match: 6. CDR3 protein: CASSPAGSSNTGELFF. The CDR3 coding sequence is TGTGCCAGCAGCCCAGCGGGGAGCTCGAACACCGGGGAGCTGTTTTTT. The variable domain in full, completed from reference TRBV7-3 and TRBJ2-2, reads GAGVSQTPSNKVTEKGKYVELRCDPISGHTALYWYRQSLGQGPEFLIYFQGTGAADDSGLPNDRFFAVRPEGSVSTLKIQRTERGDSAVYLCASSPAGSSNTGELFFGEGSRLTVL.

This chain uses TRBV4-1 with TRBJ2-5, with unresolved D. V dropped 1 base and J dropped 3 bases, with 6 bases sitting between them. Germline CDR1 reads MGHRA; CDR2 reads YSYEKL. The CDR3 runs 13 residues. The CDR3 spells CASSQVGEETQYF. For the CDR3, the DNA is TGCGCCAGCAGCCAAGTCGGTGAAGAGACCCAGTACTTC.